What follows are 15 T cell receptor beta chains derived from one specimen sequenced in a study of CD8 T cells in Susac syndrome (dated by TCRdb to about 2019). The library was generated by the immunoSEQ multiplex PCR assay. RNA was extracted using the RNeasy kit, and about 0.45 to 1 ug of the RNA was reverse transcribed with random hexamers. In TCRdb, the public reads were trimmed at Q25 with fastp and aligned with MiXCR, with productive beta chains retained. Rows with one shared CDR3 protein collapse into an entry with the most common genes and DNA. Here the sample has about 180,000 distinct CDR3 sequences; 90% to 95% occur a single time. The ten biggest clones cover 0.1% to 0.12% of the sample. The sample comprised CD4+ T cells from PBMCs. The receptors originated from a human donor with Susac syndrome.

The chain combines TRBV9 with TRBJ2-7; 11 nucleotides match TRBD1. The germline CDR1 and CDR2 sequences are SGDLS and YYNGEE. V lost 3 bases, J lost 7 bases, and 6 bases stayed unmatched. The CDR3 is 14 amino acids. CDR3 bases: TGTGCCAGCAGCGCTACGGGACAGGGGGGAGAGCAGTACTTC. This encodes CASSATGQGGEQYF.

The V and J genes are TRBV18 and TRBJ2-2, with D possibly being TRBD2 (6 bases). This CDR3 spans 15 amino acids. V lost 5 bases and J 0 bases, leaving 10 bases between the germline ends. Germline V gene sequence: CDR1 KGHSH, CDR2 LQKENI. The DNA for the CDR3 is TGTGCCAGCTCATCGTGGGACTCGAACACCGGGGAGCTGTTTTTT. This encodes CASSSWDSNTGELFF.

The CDR3 DNA is TGTGCCAGCAGTCCTTTTGGCGGGGAGCAGTACTTC. Its translation is CASSPFGGEQYF. This chain uses TRBV7-6 with TRBJ2-7, with TRBD2 as a possible D gene (5 bases). The CDR3 runs 12 residues. Germline V gene data show CDR1 as SGHVS and CDR2 as FNYEAQ. The V end lost 6 bases, the J end lost 7 bases, and 13 bases lay between the germline ends.

The chain joins TRBV20-1 to TRBJ1-4; D may be TRBD1 (5 bases). Germline V gene lookup returns CDR1 DFQATT and CDR2 SNEGSKA (reference sequence). The CDR3 sequence is 13 residues long. Deletions cut 6 bases from V and 5 bases from J, with 13 bases between. The CDR3 is CSAAGRTNEKLFF. The DNA for the CDR3 is TGCAGTGCCGCGGGACGTACCAATGAAAAACTGTTTTTT.

The chain employs TRBV27 and TRBJ2-5; 9 bases are a match to TRBD1. The CDR3 sequence is 13 residues long. V shed 6 bases, J shed 10 bases, and the junction held 9 bases outside the gene matches. Germline CDR1 reads MNHEY; CDR2 reads SMNVEV (reference sequence). The CDR3 DNA reads TGTGCCAGCAGCCCGAATGACAGGGGGGTCCAGTACTTC. Amino acid sequence: CASSPNDRGVQYF.

The chain joins TRBV11-2 to TRBJ1-1, with 7 positions matching TRBD1. V was clipped by 5 bases and J by 4 bases; unmatched bases: 7. The CDR3 loop spans 14 amino acids. The V gene's germline CDR1 is SGHAT and CDR2 FQNNGV. This CDR3 reads CASSPGQKGTEAFF. The DNA for the CDR3 is TGTGCCAGCAGCCCGGGACAGAAGGGCACTGAAGCTTTCTTT. The whole variable domain, filled in from reference TRBV11-2 and TRBJ1-1, reads EAGVAQSPRYKIIEKRQSVAFWCNPISGHATLYWYQQILGQGPKLLIQFQNNGVVDDSQLPKDRFSAERLKGVDSTLKIQPAKLEDSAVYLCASSPGQKGTEAFFGQGTRLTVV.

Only one count was recorded for this clonotype. The chain carries TRBV10-3 and TRBJ2-3; 9 bases are shared with TRBD1. This CDR3 comprises 16 residues. Losses at the gene ends were 3 bases for V and 0 bases for J; bases not matched to a gene: 4. Germline loops: CDR1 ENHRY, CDR2 SYGVKD. The CDR3 sequence: CAISDPGTGSTDTQYF. In DNA form, the CDR3 reads TGTGCCATCAGTGATCCCGGGACAGGGAGCACAGATACGCAGTATTTT.

This chain connects TRBV12-3 or TRBV12-4 to TRBJ1-5; D might be TRBD1 (5 bases). Between the trimmed V and J ends, which lost 2 bases and 7 bases, there was a span of 9 bases. The CDR3 sequence is 13 residues long. The CDR3 coding sequence is TGTGCCAGCAGTTTATCCGGGGACCAGCCCCAGCATTTT. Protein product: CASSLSGDQPQHF.

This rearrangement joins TRBV5-1 to TRBJ2-7; no reliable D call. This CDR3 is 12 amino acids long. Per germline, CDR1 SGHRS and CDR2 YFSETQ. V dropped 7 bases and J dropped 3 bases, with 11 bases sitting between them. This CDR3 is CASAETDYEQYF. The CDR3 DNA reads as TGCGCCAGCGCCGAGACTGACTACGAGCAGTACTTC.

The chain carries TRBV15 and TRBJ1-5; D is unclear. The V end lost 5 bases, the J end lost 0 bases, and 14 bases lay between the germline ends. Looked up from germline, CDR1 is LNHNV and CDR2 is YYDKDF (reference sequence). The length of the CDR3 is 16 residues. The CDR3 nucleotides are TGTGCCACCAGCGCGGGAGAATTGAATAGCAATCAGCCCCAGCATTTT. It is translated as CATSAGELNSNQPQHF.

This sequence joins TRBV2 and TRBJ1-1, with 7 bases identical to TRBD1. The germline V gene has CDR1 SNHLY and CDR2 FYNNEI. This CDR3 contains 13 residues. Trimming cost V 8 bases and J 1 base; bases outside gene matches: 4. CDR3 sequence: CASPRDRNTEAFF. DNA of the CDR3: TGTGCCAGCCCCAGGGACAGGAACACTGAAGCTTTCTTT. Combining the CDR3 with reference TRBV2 and TRBJ1-1 gives the whole variable domain EPEVTQTPSHQVTQMGQEVILRCVPISNHLYFYWYRQILGQKVEFLVSFYNNEISEKSEIFDDQFSVERPDGSNFTLKIRSTKLEDSAMYFCASPRDRNTEAFFGQGTRLTVV.

The V call is TRBV29-1, the J call TRBJ2-1, with D hard to call. The germline CDR1 and CDR2 sequences are SQVTM and ANQGSEA. The CDR3 is 11 residues long. V was cut by 4 bases and J by 7 bases, with 8 bases left in between. CDR3 in DNA: TGCAGCGTTGCCCACGGGAATGAGCAGTTCTTC. Encoded protein: CSVAHGNEQFF.

This clonotype was counted only a few times. This chain connects TRBV11-2 to TRBJ2-3; no firm D call. CDR1 and CDR2 from the germline V gene are SGHAT and FQNNGV. This CDR3 comprises 13 residues. V lost 5 bases and J 0 bases, leaving 6 bases between the germline ends. This CDR3 is CASSLGSTDTQYF. As DNA, the CDR3 is TGTGCCAGCAGCCTGGGGAGCACAGATACGCAGTATTTT.

The chain joins TRBV7-2 to TRBJ2-3; 7 positions match TRBD1. The CDR3 is made up of 14 amino acids. Germline values: CDR1 SGHTA, CDR2 FQGNSA. V lost 3 bases and J lost 5; bases outside the gene matches: 5. The CDR3 coding sequence is TGTGCCAGCAGCTTTCAGGGGGTAGTAGATACGCAGTATTTT. Translating it yields CASSFQGVVDTQYF.

The genes are TRBV14 and TRBJ2-1, with D perhaps matching TRBD1 (6 bases). The V end was cut by 4 bases, the J end by 4 bases, with 17 bases between. Germline values: CDR1 SGHDN, CDR2 FVKESK. This CDR3 has 16 amino acids. DNA for the CDR3: TGTGCCAGCAGCCTCCTAGGTGGGGGCGCGTACAATGAGCAGTTCTTC. Protein sequence: CASSLLGGGAYNEQFF.